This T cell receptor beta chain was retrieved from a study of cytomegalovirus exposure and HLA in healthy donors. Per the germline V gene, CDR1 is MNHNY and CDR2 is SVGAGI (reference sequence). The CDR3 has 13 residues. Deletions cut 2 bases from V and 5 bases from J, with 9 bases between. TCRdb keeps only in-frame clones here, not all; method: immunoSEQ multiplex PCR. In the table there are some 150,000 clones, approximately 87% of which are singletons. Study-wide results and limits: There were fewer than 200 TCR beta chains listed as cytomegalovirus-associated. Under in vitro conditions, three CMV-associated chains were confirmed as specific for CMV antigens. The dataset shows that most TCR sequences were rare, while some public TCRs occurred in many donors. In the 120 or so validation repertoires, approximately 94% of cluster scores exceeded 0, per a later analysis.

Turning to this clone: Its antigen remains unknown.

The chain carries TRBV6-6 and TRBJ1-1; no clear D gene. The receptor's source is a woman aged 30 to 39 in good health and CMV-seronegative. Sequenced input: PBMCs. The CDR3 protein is CASSYREKTEAFF. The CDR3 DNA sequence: TGTGCCAGCAGTTACAGGGAGAAGACTGAAGCTTTCTTT.